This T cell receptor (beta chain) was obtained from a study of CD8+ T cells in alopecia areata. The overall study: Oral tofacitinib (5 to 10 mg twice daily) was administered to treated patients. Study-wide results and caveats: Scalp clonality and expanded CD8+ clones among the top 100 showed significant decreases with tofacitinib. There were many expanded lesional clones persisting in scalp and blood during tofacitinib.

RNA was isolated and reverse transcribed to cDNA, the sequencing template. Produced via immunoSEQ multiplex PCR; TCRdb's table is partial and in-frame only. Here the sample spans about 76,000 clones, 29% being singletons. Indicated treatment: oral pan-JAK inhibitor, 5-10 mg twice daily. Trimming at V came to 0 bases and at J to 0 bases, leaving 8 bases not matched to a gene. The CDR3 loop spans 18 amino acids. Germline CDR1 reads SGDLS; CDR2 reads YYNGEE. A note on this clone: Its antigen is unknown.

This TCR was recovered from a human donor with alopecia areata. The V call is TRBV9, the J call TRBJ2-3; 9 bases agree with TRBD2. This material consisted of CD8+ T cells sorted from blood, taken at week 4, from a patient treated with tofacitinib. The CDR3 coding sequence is TGTGCCAGCAGCGTAGCTCTAGCGGGATCAAGAAGCACAGATACGCAGTATTTT. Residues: CASSVALAGSRSTDTQYF.